This T cell receptor beta chain stems from a study of blood T cells in healthy people across ages. Study-level information: Researchers report that template switching captured about one barcoded beta molecule per two T cells.

Combining a sample-barcoded 5' primer with a J-beta primer mix, a second PCR ran for roughly 7 to 12 cycles. Each CDR3 protein gets one entry after TCRdb re-called the 5' RACE reads with MiXCR. Found here are some 1.4 million distinct CDR3 sequences, roughly 40% of them singletons; the top ten hold 7% to 9.5%. Study observations and caveats: Higher diversity and more naive CD4+ cells were features of long-lived donors, compared to aged donors.

About this clonotype itself: No antigen is known for it.

This receptor was identified in a woman between 18 and 29 years old in good health. The source material was blood.

CDR3 sequence: CASSSAWDGNSEKLFF. The CDR3, as DNA: TGTGCCAGCAGTTCCGCCTGGGACGGAAATAGTGAAAAACTGTTTTTT. The V call is TRBV28, the J call TRBJ1-4; D may be TRBD1 (5 bases). Germline V gives CDR1 MDHEN, CDR2 SYDVKM. V was trimmed by 4 bases and J by 7 bases, leaving 19 bases between them. This CDR3 region has 16 residues.